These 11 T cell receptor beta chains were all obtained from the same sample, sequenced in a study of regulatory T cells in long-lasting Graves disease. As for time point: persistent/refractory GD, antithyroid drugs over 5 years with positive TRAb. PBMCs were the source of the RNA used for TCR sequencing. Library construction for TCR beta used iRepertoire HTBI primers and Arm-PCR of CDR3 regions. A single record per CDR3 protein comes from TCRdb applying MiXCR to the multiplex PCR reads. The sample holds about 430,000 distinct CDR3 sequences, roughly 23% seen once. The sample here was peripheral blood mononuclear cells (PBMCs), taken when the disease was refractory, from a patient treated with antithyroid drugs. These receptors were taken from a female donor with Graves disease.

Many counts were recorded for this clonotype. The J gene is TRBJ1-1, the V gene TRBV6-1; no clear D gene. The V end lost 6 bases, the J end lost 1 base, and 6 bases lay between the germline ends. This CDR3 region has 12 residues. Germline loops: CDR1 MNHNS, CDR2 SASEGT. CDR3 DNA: TGTGCCAGCAGGAGACAGAACACTGAAGCTTTCTTT. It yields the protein CASRRQNTEAFF.

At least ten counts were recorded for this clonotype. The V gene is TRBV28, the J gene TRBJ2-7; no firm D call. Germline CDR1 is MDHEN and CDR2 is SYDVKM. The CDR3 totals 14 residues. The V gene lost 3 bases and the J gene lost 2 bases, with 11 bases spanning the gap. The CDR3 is CASSFSGGAYEQYF. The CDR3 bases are TGTGCCAGCAGTTTTAGTGGCGGAGCCTACGAGCAGTACTTC.

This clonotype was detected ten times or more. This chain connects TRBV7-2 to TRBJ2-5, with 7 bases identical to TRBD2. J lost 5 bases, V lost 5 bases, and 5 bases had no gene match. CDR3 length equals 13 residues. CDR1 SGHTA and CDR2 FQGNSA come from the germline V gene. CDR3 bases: TGTGCCAGCAGCCAGCGGGGCGGGGAGACCCAGTACTTC. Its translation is CASSQRGGETQYF.

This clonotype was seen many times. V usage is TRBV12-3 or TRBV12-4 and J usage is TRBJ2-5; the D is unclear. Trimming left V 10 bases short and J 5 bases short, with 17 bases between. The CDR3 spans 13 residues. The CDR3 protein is CATQTHPSETQYF. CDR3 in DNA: TGTGCCACCCAAACTCATCCCAGCGAGACCCAGTACTTC.

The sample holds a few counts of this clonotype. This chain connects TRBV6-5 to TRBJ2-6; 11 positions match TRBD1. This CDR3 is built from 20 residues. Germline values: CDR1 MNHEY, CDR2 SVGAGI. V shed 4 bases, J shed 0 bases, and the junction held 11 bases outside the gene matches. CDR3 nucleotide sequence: TGTGCCAGCAGTTGGACCGGGACAGGGGGTCGTGCCTCTGGGGCCAACGTCCTGACTTTC. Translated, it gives CASSWTGTGGRASGANVLTF.

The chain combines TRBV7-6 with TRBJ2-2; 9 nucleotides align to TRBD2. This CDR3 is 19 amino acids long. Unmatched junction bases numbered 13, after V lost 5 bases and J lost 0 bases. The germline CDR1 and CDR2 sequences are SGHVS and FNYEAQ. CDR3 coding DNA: TGTGCCAGCAGCCCGGGGGCGGGAGGGAACCCTTCGAACACCGGGGAGCTGTTTTTT. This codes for CASSPGAGGNPSNTGELFF.

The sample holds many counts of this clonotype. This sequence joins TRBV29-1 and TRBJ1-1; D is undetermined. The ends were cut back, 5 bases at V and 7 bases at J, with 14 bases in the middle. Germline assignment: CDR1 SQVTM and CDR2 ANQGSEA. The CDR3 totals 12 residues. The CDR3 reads CSVKNLRGEAFF. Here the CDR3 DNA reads TGCAGCGTTAAGAATCTCAGAGGTGAAGCTTTCTTT. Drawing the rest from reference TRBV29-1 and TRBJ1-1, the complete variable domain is SAVISQKPSRDICQRGTSLTIQCQVDSQVTMMFWYRQQPGQSLTLIATANQGSEATYESGFVIDKFPISRPNLTFSTLTVSNMSPEDSSIYLCSVKNLRGEAFFGQGTRLTVV.

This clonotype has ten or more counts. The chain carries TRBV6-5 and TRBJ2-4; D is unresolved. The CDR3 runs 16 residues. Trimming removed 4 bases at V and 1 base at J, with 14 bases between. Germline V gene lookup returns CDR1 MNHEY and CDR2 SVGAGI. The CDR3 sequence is CASSLPGPMAKNIQYF. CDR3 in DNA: TGTGCCAGCAGTTTGCCCGGGCCCATGGCCAAAAACATTCAGTACTTC.

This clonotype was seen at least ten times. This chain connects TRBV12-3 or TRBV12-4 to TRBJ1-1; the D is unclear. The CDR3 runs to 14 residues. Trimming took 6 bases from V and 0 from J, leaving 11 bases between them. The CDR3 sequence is CASRVHWVNTEAFF. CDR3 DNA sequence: TGTGCCAGCAGAGTTCATTGGGTGAACACTGAAGCTTTCTTT.

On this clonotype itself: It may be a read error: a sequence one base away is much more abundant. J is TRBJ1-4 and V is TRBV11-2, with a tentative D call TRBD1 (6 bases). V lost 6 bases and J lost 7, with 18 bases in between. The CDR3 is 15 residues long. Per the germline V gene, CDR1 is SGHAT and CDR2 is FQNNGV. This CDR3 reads CASRRVREGGEKLFF. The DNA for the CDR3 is TGTGCCAGCAGGAGGGTGCGAGAGGGGGGTGAAAAACTGTTTTTT.

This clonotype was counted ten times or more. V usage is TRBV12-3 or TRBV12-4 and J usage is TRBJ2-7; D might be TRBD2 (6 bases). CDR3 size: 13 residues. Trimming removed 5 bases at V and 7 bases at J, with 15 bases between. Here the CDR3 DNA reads TGTGCCAGCAGTCCGGGGACTTTTGGAGAGCAGTACTTC. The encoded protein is CASSPGTFGEQYF.